The present TCR beta chain was sequenced within a study of blood T cell repertoires in COVID-19 (dated by TCRdb to 2018 to 2021). Regarding the study in general: Samples from collaborators originated in the United States, Italy and Spain and spanned both the acute and convalescent phases of COVID-19. Deeply sampled blood TCRbeta repertoires from subjects exposed to, actively infected with, or recovered from COVID-19 were included in the dataset. Sample metadata almost always included a de-identified subject ID, COVID-19 status, age in years and sex. Samples came from the ongoing ImmuneRACE study (first 160 participants) plus 1,254 subjects from 6 global collaborators. The material from the prospective study consisted of cDNA or gDNA derived from T cells, B-cell-depleted T cells, or PBMCs. The repertoires were made available in a free public database intended to serve as a resource for research on the immune response to SARS-CoV-2. Where HLA class I and class II types were available, the types were taken from metadata supplied by the sample provider, not from assay-based typing.

As for this clone: It lacks a known antigen. The input lacks base qualities; no much larger clone sits a single base away.

Findings and caveats that apply to the study as a whole: Clinical and demographic metadata were provided uncurated, with the amount varying by source and participant.

Participants in the prospective study were aged about 18 to 90 years, lived in 20 to 25 United States geographic areas, and enrolled through a virtual design. To assign participants to cohorts, the prospective study relied on clinical history that participants themselves reported in a screening survey and a study questionnaire. Exposed participants had been in contact, within 2 weeks of entering the study, with a person who had a PCR-confirmed or clinician-diagnosed case of COVID-19. In the prospective study, whole blood, serum and a nasopharyngeal or oropharyngeal swab were collected from each participant by mobile phlebotomists. Additional blood draws and questionnaires over a 2-month period could optionally be provided by prospective study participants. Before DNA extraction, prospective study blood samples were shipped either frozen or at room temperature. TCRbeta CDR3 regions were amplified from genomic DNA by means of the immunoSEQ Assay, a bias-controlled multiplex PCR. Under the source paper's analysis protocol: Within the assay, amplification of reference gene primers was used to estimate how many nucleated cells each sample contained. To quantify the absolute abundance of each unique TCRbeta CDR3 rearrangement, sequence reads were collapsed and filtered. Productive Simpson clonality was computed per sample as the square root of Simpson's diversity index over productive rearrangements. TCRdb holds this immuneACCESS table with in-frame rearrangements only. Some clones are missing; in checked studies, unresolved V genes explain under half, and the rest has no known cause. V, J and clone size derive from that table, while D and trimming were established from the DNA sequence. Here the sample has about 280,000 clones; 91% occur a single time. The ten largest clones take up approximately 3% of the sample.

Relative to germline, V is 5 bases shorter and J is 6 bases shorter, with 10 bases between their ends. The CDR1 and CDR2 encoded by the germline V gene are SGHDN and FVKESK. The CDR3 has 13 amino acids, counting the end cysteine and phenylalanine. The only DNA kept is the CDR3, 39 bases in frame from the first base. The sequence was obtained from a middle-aged man who had been exposed to COVID-19. The rearrangement combines TRBV14 with TRBJ2-2; D gene: possibly TRBD1, on 6 matching bases. What was sequenced was PBMCs or T cells enriched from blood (not recorded which). CDR3 sequence: CASSFTGSGELFF. The DNA sequence follows: TGTGCCAGCAGCTTCACAGGGTCCGGGGAGCTGTTTTTT.